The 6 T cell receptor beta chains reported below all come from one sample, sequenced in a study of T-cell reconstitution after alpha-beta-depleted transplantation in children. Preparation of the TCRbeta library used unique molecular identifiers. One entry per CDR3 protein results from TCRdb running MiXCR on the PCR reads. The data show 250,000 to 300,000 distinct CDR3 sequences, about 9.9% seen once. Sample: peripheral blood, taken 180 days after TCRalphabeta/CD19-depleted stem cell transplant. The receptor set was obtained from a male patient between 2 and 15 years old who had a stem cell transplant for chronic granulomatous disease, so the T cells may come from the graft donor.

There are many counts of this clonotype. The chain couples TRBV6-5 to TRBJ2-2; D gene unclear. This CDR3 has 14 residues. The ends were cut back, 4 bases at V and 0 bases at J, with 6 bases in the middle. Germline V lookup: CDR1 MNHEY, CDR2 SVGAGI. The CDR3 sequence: CASSWAANTGELFF. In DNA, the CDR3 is TGTGCCAGCAGTTGGGCAGCGAACACCGGGGAGCTGTTTTTT.

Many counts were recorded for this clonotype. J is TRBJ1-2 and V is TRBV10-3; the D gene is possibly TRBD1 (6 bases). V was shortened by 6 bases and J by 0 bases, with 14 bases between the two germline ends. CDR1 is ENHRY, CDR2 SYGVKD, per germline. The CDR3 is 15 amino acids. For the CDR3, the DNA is TGTGCCATCAGGCGGGGACACGTCTCTAACTATGGCTACACCTTC. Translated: CAIRRGHVSNYGYTF.

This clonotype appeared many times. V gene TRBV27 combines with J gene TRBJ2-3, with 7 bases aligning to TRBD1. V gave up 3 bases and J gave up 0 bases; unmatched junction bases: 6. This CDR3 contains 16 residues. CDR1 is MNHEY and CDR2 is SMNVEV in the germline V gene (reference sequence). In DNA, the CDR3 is TGTGCCAGCAGTTTTACCAGGGGGTCTAGCACAGATACGCAGTATTTT. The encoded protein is CASSFTRGSSTDTQYF.

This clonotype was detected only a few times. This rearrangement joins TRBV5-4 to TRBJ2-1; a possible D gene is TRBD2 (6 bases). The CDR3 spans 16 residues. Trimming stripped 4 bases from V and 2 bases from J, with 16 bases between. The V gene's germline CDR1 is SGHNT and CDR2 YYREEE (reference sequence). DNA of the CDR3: TGTGCCAGCAGCATCCCTCTAGCGAAGGCCTACAATGAGCAGTTCTTC. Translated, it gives CASSIPLAKAYNEQFF.

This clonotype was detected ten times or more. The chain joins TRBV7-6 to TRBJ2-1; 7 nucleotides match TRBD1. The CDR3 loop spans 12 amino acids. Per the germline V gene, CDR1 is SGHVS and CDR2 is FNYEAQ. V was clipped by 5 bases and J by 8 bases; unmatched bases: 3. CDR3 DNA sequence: TGTGCCAGCAGCGGGGACAGCCATGAGCAGTTCTTC. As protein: CASSGDSHEQFF.

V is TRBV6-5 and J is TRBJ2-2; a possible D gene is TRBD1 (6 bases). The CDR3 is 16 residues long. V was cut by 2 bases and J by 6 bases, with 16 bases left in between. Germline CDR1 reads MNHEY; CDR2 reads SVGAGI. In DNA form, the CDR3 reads TGTGCCAGCAGTTACCCATCAGCAGGGGCAGCCGGGGAGCTGTTTTTT. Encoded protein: CASSYPSAGAAGELFF.